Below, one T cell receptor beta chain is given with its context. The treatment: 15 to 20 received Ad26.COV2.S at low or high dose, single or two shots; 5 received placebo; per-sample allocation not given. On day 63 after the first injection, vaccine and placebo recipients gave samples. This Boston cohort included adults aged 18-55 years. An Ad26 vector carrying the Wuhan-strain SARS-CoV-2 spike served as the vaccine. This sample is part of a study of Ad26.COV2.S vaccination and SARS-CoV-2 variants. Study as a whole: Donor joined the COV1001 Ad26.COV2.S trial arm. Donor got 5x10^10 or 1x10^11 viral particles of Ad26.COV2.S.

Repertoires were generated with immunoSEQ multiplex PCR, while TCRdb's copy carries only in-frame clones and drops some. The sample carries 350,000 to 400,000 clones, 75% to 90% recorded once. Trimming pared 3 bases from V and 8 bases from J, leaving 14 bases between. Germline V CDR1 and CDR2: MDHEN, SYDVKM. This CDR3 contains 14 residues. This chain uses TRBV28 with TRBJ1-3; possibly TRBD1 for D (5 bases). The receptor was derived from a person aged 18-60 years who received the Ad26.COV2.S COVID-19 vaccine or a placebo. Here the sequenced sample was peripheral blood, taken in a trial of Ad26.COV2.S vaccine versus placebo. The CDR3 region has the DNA TGTGCCAGCAGTTTGGCGGACAAAGAATACACCATATATTTT. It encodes CASSLADKEYTIYF.